Listed here are 18 T cell receptor beta chains from one sample, sequenced in a study of blood T cells in healthy people across ages. Next came a second PCR, run for about 7 to 12 cycles, which used a sample-barcoded 5' primer along with a J-beta primer mix. MiXCR was run by TCRdb on the 5' RACE reads, yielding one entry per CDR3 protein. The sample contains hundreds of thousands of distinct CDR3 sequences, about 62% of which appear only once. The sample was blood. These receptors were collected from a man in his thirties or forties in good health.

J is TRBJ2-1 and V is TRBV7-3; 8 positions agree with TRBD2. Trimming removed 2 bases from V and 9 bases from J; junction bases left unmatched: 9. This CDR3 contains 15 residues. Looked up from germline, CDR1 is SGHTA and CDR2 is FQGTGA. CDR3 DNA sequence: TGTGCCAGCAGCTTAGGAGGGGAAAGCGGGGGTGAGCAGTTCTTC. It translates to CASSLGGESGGEQFF.

This chain connects TRBV20-1 to TRBJ2-3; 9 bases map to TRBD1. The junction had 10 bases not matched to a gene; V was cut back by 6 bases and J by 3 bases. In germline, CDR1 is DFQATT, CDR2 SNEGSKA (reference sequence). The CDR3 sequence is 15 residues long. CDR3 sequence (DNA): TGCAGTGCAATTAACCGGGACAGGGTTACAGATACGCAGTATTTT. Its protein product is CSAINRDRVTDTQYF.

This sequence joins TRBV5-8 and TRBJ2-5; D not resolved. The CDR3 sequence is 13 residues long. Germline CDR1 is SGHTS and CDR2 is YDEGEE. Trimming stripped 2 bases from V and 0 bases from J, with 5 bases between. CDR3 DNA: TGTGCCAGCAGCTTTTCCAACCAAGAGACCCAGTACTTC. Translating it yields CASSFSNQETQYF.

The rearrangement links TRBV20-1 to TRBJ1-2; tentative D call: TRBD1 (6 bases). The CDR3 sequence is 14 residues long. The V gene lost 1 base and the J gene lost 7 bases, with 16 bases spanning the gap. From germline, CDR1 is DFQATT and CDR2 SNEGSKA (reference sequence). Written as DNA, the CDR3 is TGCAGTGCTAGAGCCCAGACAGGATCTAGTGGCTACACCTTC. As protein: CSARAQTGSSGYTF.

This clonotype has a handful of counts. The gene calls are TRBV10-3 and TRBJ1-4; D unresolved. This CDR3 region has 12 residues. Between the trimmed V and J ends, which lost 2 bases and 5 bases, there was a span of 3 bases. Germline V gives CDR1 ENHRY, CDR2 SYGVKD. DNA of the CDR3: TGTGCCATCAGTGAGGGGAATGAAAAACTGTTTTTT. Translating it yields CAISEGNEKLFF.

The chain's CDR3 is CASLKERGSTDTQYF. CDR3 bases: TGTGCCAGCCTAAAGGAGCGGGGGTCCACAGATACGCAGTATTTT. This sequence joins TRBV7-2 and TRBJ2-3, with TRBD2 matching over 8 bases. The length of the CDR3 is 15 residues. Per the germline V gene, CDR1 is SGHTA and CDR2 is FQGNSA. The J segment lost 2 bases and the V segment lost 8 bases, leaving 9 bases of the junction unmatched.

The V call is TRBV28, the J call TRBJ2-7, with 8 bases fitting TRBD2. The CDR3 length is 15 residues. Trimming cost V 6 bases and J 3 bases; bases outside gene matches: 10. CDR1 and CDR2 (germline): MDHEN, SYDVKM. DNA of the CDR3: TGTGCCAGCAGCCCGGGAGGGGGGTCGATCTACGAGCAGTACTTC. Translating it yields CASSPGGGSIYEQYF.

V gene TRBV6-5 combines with J gene TRBJ2-1, with D maybe TRBD1 (5 bases). CDR3 length: 13 residues. Trimming left V 2 bases short and J 7 bases short, with 9 bases between. The germline gives CDR1 MNHEY, CDR2 SVGAGI. This CDR3 reads CASSYGATNEQFF. DNA of the CDR3: TGTGCCAGCAGTTACGGGGCTACTAATGAGCAGTTCTTC.

The chain joins TRBV9 to TRBJ2-1; 9 bases map to TRBD2. J lost 2 bases, V lost 4 bases, and 7 bases had no gene match. This CDR3 has 16 amino acids. Germline V gives CDR1 SGDLS, CDR2 YYNGEE. The CDR3 loop is CASSPPGTSPYNEQFF. The CDR3 DNA sequence: TGTGCCAGCAGCCCTCCCGGGACTAGCCCCTACAATGAGCAGTTCTTC.

This sequence joins TRBV2 and TRBJ2-6; D unresolved. Trimming shortened V by 9 bases and J by 0 bases, and 9 bases separated the two germline ends. The CDR3 contains 14 residues. The germline V gene encodes CDR1 SNHLY and CDR2 FYNNEI. This CDR3 reads CARGSSSGANVLTF. For the CDR3, the DNA is TGTGCCAGGGGGTCTTCCTCTGGGGCCAACGTCCTGACTTTC.

The sample holds one count of this clonotype. The rearrangement uses TRBV12-3 or TRBV12-4 and TRBJ2-3; perhaps TRBD2 as D (7 bases). This CDR3 is built from 14 residues. V was clipped by 5 bases and J by 7 bases, with 16 bases between them. The CDR3 spells CASSVRWGGNTQYF. DNA for the CDR3: TGTGCCAGCAGTGTTAGGTGGGGGGGCAATACGCAGTATTTT.

The sample holds a few counts of this clonotype. The V and J genes are TRBV4-2 and TRBJ2-1, with TRBD2 identical over 12 bases. The CDR3 length is 19 residues. CDR1 LGHNA and CDR2 YNFKEQ come from the germline V gene. V was clipped by 4 bases and J by 4 bases; unmatched bases: 14. The CDR3 DNA reads TGTGCCAGCAGCCGCACCCTGTCGACTAGCGGGGGACGGTACAATGAGCAGTTCTTC. Its translation: CASSRTLSTSGGRYNEQFF.

The chain joins TRBV2 to TRBJ2-3; D is undetermined. The V end was cut by 8 bases, the J end by 9 bases, with 15 bases between. This CDR3 is 12 amino acids long. The germline V gene has CDR1 SNHLY and CDR2 FYNNEI. CDR3 in amino acids: CASPEETGTQYF. For the CDR3, the DNA is TGTGCCAGCCCCGAAGAAACCGGCACGCAGTATTTT.

The V call is TRBV2, the J call TRBJ1-4, with TRBD1 matching over 7 bases. This CDR3 spans 12 amino acids. The germline gives CDR1 SNHLY, CDR2 FYNNEI. V lost 10 bases, J lost 6 bases, and 5 bases stayed unmatched. CDR3 region: CATRGGDEKLFF. The CDR3 DNA sequence: TGTGCCACCAGGGGGGGAGATGAAAAACTGTTTTTT.

The chain couples TRBV27 to TRBJ1-2; perhaps TRBD1 as D (5 bases). V lost 0 bases and J 6 bases, leaving 8 bases between the germline ends. Germline V CDR1 and CDR2: MNHEY, SMNVEV (reference sequence). The CDR3 is 13 amino acids. The CDR3 DNA reads TGTGCCAGCAGTTTATCTGGGACCCATGGCTACACCTTC. It translates to CASSLSGTHGYTF.

The sample holds a few counts of this clonotype. The chain carries TRBV2 and TRBJ2-1, with D hard to call. Germline CDR1 is SNHLY and CDR2 is FYNNEI. CDR3 length: 12 amino acids. V was cut by 3 bases and J by 10 bases, with 10 bases left in between. For the CDR3, the DNA is TGTGCCAGCAGTGATCAGAACATGGAGCAGTTCTTC. It encodes CASSDQNMEQFF.

On this clonotype itself: The DNA is omitted, as the CDR3 cannot be located on it reliably, and the CDR3 follows TCRdb's listing. The genes are TRBV7-8 and TRBJ2-1; TRBD1 is the table's D call and was not checked against the DNA. The CDR3 region is 15 residues in length, termini included. Germline CDR1 and CDR2: SGHVS and FQNEAQ. The CDR3 loop reads CASSFGRGTYNEQFF.

The chain has TRBV29-1 and TRBJ2-1; the D is unclear. Trimming took off 7 bases at V and 1 base at J, with 8 bases between the two ends. CDR1 is SQVTM and CDR2 is ANQGSEA in the germline V gene. This CDR3 contains 12 residues. The CDR3 spells CSGTASYNEQFF. The CDR3 DNA reads TGCAGCGGGACGGCGTCCTACAATGAGCAGTTCTTC.